These 27 T cell receptor beta chains share one sample of origin, sequenced in a study of cytomegalovirus exposure and HLA in healthy donors. PCR employed 60 Vbeta and 13 Jbeta primers. Repertoires were generated with immunoSEQ multiplex PCR, while TCRdb's copy carries only in-frame clones and drops some. The sample includes around 120,000 clones, approximately 72% seen only once; the top ten take about 8.2%. Sequenced input: PBMCs. Receptors originate from a woman aged 40 to 55 in good health and CMV-seropositive.

V gene TRBV7-8 combines with J gene TRBJ1-5; D may be TRBD1 (6 bases). Germline loops: CDR1 SGHVS, CDR2 FQNEAQ. The V end was cut by 5 bases, the J end by 0 bases, with 17 bases between. The CDR3 is 17 residues long. CDR3 bases: TGTGCCAGCAGCGGGGGCGGACAGCGCTATAGCAATCAGCCCCAGCATTTT. As protein: CASSGGGQRYSNQPQHF.

This clone was seen more than once but under ten times. The CDR3 DNA sequence: TGTGCCAGCAGGAGATCCGGGACAGGGAATTACGAGCAGTACTTC. It translates to CASRRSGTGNYEQYF. This sequence joins TRBV7-2 and TRBJ2-7; 9 bases align to TRBD1. The germline CDR1 and CDR2 sequences are SGHTA and FQGNSA. V shed 6 bases and J 4 bases; nucleotides not matched to a gene: 10. The CDR3 totals 15 residues.

The chain is built from TRBV7-2 and TRBJ2-3; weak D call: TRBD2 (6 bases). The germline V gene encodes CDR1 SGHTA and CDR2 FQGNSA. The V end lost 2 bases, the J end lost 2 bases, and 8 bases lay between the germline ends. The CDR3 extends over 14 amino acids. CDR3 amino acids: CASSLIAATDTQYF. The CDR3 nucleotides read TGTGCCAGCAGCTTAATAGCGGCCACAGATACGCAGTATTTT.

The chain recombines TRBV7-6 with TRBJ2-2; 13 bases are shared with TRBD2. This CDR3 is built from 19 residues. V dropped 2 bases and J dropped 7; count of bases not matched to a gene: 13. In germline, CDR1 is SGHVS, CDR2 FNYEAQ. The CDR3 DNA reads TGTGCCAGCAGCTTAATGCTCGGACTAGCGGGGGCCAGGGGCGGGGAGCTGTTTTTT. Translated: CASSLMLGLAGARGGELFF.

On this clone: Germline and junction disagree at one end, which may indicate a read error. The chain combines TRBV7-9 with TRBJ2-3; D unclear. The length of the CDR3 is 14 residues. Germline values: CDR1 SEHNR, CDR2 FQNEAQ (reference sequence). Here the CDR3 reads CASILSWPPDTQYF. DNA of the CDR3: TGTGCCAGCATCTTAAGTTGGCCCCCAGATACGCAGTATTTT.

The CDR3 nucleotides are TGCGCCAGCAGCCATGGCCCGGGCCAGGGGGCCTTTGGCTACACCTTC. Its translation is CASSHGPGQGAFGYTF. This chain joins TRBV4-1 and TRBJ1-2, with 8 bases lining up with TRBD1. Germline V gives CDR1 MGHRA, CDR2 YSYEKL. Unmatched junction bases numbered 13, after V lost 3 bases and J lost 7 bases. CDR3 length: 16 amino acids.

Written as DNA, the CDR3 is TGTGCCAGCAGTTACGACGGGGTAGTGGGTGGCTACACCTTC. Translating gives CASSYDGVVGGYTF. The rearrangement joins TRBV6-5 to TRBJ1-2, with D unresolved. Between the trimmed V and J ends, which lost 2 bases and 7 bases, there was a span of 14 bases. CDR3 length equals 14 residues. The germline gives CDR1 MNHEY, CDR2 SVGAGI.

The genes are TRBV6-1 and TRBJ1-1; D unresolved. V lost 6 bases and J lost 0, with 8 bases in between. This CDR3 contains 13 residues. Germline-derived CDR1 and CDR2 are MNHNS and SASEGT. The chain's CDR3 is CASRLEMNTEAFF. CDR3 nucleotide sequence: TGTGCCAGCAGATTAGAGATGAACACTGAAGCTTTCTTT.

This chain links TRBV5-1 with TRBJ2-5, with 8 positions matching TRBD2. Trimming at V came to 6 bases and at J to 4 bases, leaving 5 bases not matched to a gene. CDR3 length: 13 residues. Germline-derived CDR1 and CDR2 are SGHRS and YFSETQ. This chain's CDR3 is CASTSGRGETQYF. As DNA, the CDR3 is TGCGCCAGCACCTCCGGGAGGGGAGAGACCCAGTACTTC.

The chain carries TRBV4-3 and TRBJ2-3, with 8 bases that match TRBD2. The trim removed 4 bases at V and 2 bases at J, leaving 8 bases unmatched. CDR1 is LGHNA, CDR2 YSLEER, per germline. There are 16 residues in the CDR3. In DNA, the CDR3 is TGCGCCAGCAGCCCCGGCCCGGGGGGGCCCACAGATACGCAGTATTTT. The encoded protein is CASSPGPGGPTDTQYF.

V and J are TRBV19 and TRBJ1-6; TRBD1 agrees at 8 bases. The CDR3 spans 13 residues. The V and J ends lost 7 bases and 7 bases, in that order; junction bases with no gene match: 3. The V gene's germline CDR1 is LNHDA and CDR2 SQIVND (reference sequence). The CDR3 region has the DNA TGTGCCAGTAAAGGGACAGGAAATTCACCCCTCCACTTT. Protein sequence: CASKGTGNSPLHF. The full variable domain, in which reference TRBV19 and TRBJ1-6 provide the parts outside the CDR3, is DGGITQSPKYLFRKEGQNVTLSCEQNLNHDAMYWYRQDPGQGLRLIYYSQIVNDFQKGDIAEGYSVSREKKESFPLTVTSAQKNPTAFYLCASKGTGNSPLHFGNGTRLTVT.

CDR3 in amino acids: CAISDRQGYEKLFF. CDR3 DNA sequence: TGTGCCATCAGTGACCGGCAGGGTTATGAAAAACTGTTTTTT. The rearrangement uses TRBV10-3 and TRBJ1-4; D may be TRBD1 (5 bases). Trimming removed 3 bases from V and 6 bases from J, with 11 bases in between. The CDR3 loop spans 14 amino acids. The germline V gene encodes CDR1 ENHRY and CDR2 SYGVKD.

This clone has just a few counts. The V gene is TRBV7-6, the J gene TRBJ2-2, with TRBD2 matching over 15 bases. Germline CDR1 is SGHVS and CDR2 is FNYEAQ. Germline trimming cut 5 bases from V and 0 bases from J; bases unmatched to any gene: 4. The CDR3 contains 18 residues. CDR3 sequence: CASSLGLAGGANTGELFF. CDR3 nucleotide sequence: TGTGCCAGCAGCCTGGGACTAGCGGGGGGTGCGAACACCGGGGAGCTGTTTTTT.

The chain links TRBV6-1 to TRBJ2-7; D is unclear. The CDR3 is 14 amino acids. V gave up 4 bases and J gave up 2 bases, with 12 bases separating them. Looked up from germline, CDR1 is MNHNS and CDR2 is SASEGT. CDR3 in DNA: TGTGCCAGCAGTGCCAGACTGCAACCCTACGAGCAGTACTTC. It yields the protein CASSARLQPYEQYF.

This clone was picked up a small number of times. The chain is built from TRBV2 and TRBJ2-4; D is perhaps TRBD2 (6 bases). Germline assignment: CDR1 SNHLY and CDR2 FYNNEI. Trimming removed 6 bases from V and 5 bases from J, with 14 bases in between. The CDR3 runs 14 residues. CDR3 in amino acids: CASRLAGLENIQYF. The CDR3 nucleotides read TGTGCCAGCAGACTAGCAGGGCTCGAAAACATTCAGTACTTC.

This clone turned up a few times. The chain has TRBV7-3 and TRBJ1-1, with D tentatively TRBD1 (5 bases). Trimming took 5 bases from V and 0 from J, leaving 10 bases between them. The germline V gene encodes CDR1 SGHTA and CDR2 FQGTGA. The CDR3 consists of 14 residues. CDR3 amino acids: CASSQKGLNTEAFF. The CDR3 nucleotides read TGTGCCAGCAGCCAAAAGGGGCTGAACACTGAAGCTTTCTTT.

V is TRBV2 and J is TRBJ1-5; TRBD1 agrees at 8 bases. The CDR3 sequence is 13 residues long. V was pared by 7 bases and J by 7 bases, with 6 bases of the junction left unmatched. CDR1 is SNHLY and CDR2 is FYNNEI in the germline V gene. This chain's CDR3 is CASTVDREQPQHF. The CDR3 bases are TGTGCCAGCACCGTGGACAGGGAACAGCCCCAGCATTTT. The whole variable domain, filled in from reference TRBV2 and TRBJ1-5, reads EPEVTQTPSHQVTQMGQEVILRCVPISNHLYFYWYRQILGQKVEFLVSFYNNEISEKSEIFDDQFSVERPDGSNFTLKIRSTKLEDSAMYFCASTVDREQPQHFGDGTRLSIL.

The V gene is TRBV19, the J gene TRBJ2-5; 9 positions match TRBD1. The length of the CDR3 is 14 residues. The germline V gene encodes CDR1 LNHDA and CDR2 SQIVND (reference sequence). The junction had 4 bases not matched to a gene; V was cut back by 4 bases and J by 4 bases. The CDR3 protein is CASSRTGDRETQYF. In DNA, the CDR3 is TGTGCCAGTAGTAGGACAGGGGACAGAGAGACCCAGTACTTC.

This clone has at least ten counts. This rearrangement joins TRBV6-5 to TRBJ1-6; TRBD1 is a possible D gene (5 bases). The CDR3 loop spans 16 amino acids. Deletions cut 2 bases from V and 7 bases from J, with 15 bases between. Germline CDR1 reads MNHEY; CDR2 reads SVGAGI. The CDR3 DNA reads as TGTGCCAGCAGTTACGGTGCGGGGGTGGGAAATTCACCCCTCCACTTT. Translated, it gives CASSYGAGVGNSPLHF.

V usage is TRBV2 and J usage is TRBJ1-2; 9 positions match TRBD1. Per the germline V gene, CDR1 is SNHLY and CDR2 is FYNNEI. CDR3 length: 15 residues. The V segment lost 6 bases and the J segment 4 bases; nucleotides outside the gene matches: 9. In nucleotides, the CDR3 is TGTGCCAGCAGGGCCCCGGGACAGGGCCTCTATGGCTACACCTTC. Translated: CASRAPGQGLYGYTF.

CDR3 in DNA: TGTGCCAGCAGTGTGCAGGGGGAGAACACTGAAGCTTTCTTT. It encodes CASSVQGENTEAFF. The rearrangement links TRBV2 to TRBJ1-1; TRBD1 agrees at 7 bases. CDR1 is SNHLY and CDR2 is FYNNEI in the germline V gene. The CDR3 is 14 residues long. V lost 4 bases and J lost 1; bases outside the gene matches: 3.

The chain recombines TRBV9 with TRBJ2-1; 8 bases are shared with TRBD2. V lost 0 bases and J lost 7; bases outside the gene matches: 9. CDR3 length equals 16 residues. In germline, CDR1 is SGDLS, CDR2 YYNGEE. The CDR3 loop reads CASSVGAGLGLNEQFF. Here the CDR3 DNA reads TGTGCCAGCAGCGTAGGGGCGGGACTAGGGTTGAATGAGCAGTTCTTC.

The V and J genes are TRBV13 and TRBJ2-7; D is unresolved. V was clipped by 5 bases and J by 0 bases, with 11 bases between them. In germline, CDR1 is PRHDT, CDR2 FYEKMQ (reference sequence). The CDR3 extends over 14 amino acids. CDR3 coding DNA: TGTGCCAGCAGCCGCGACACCAGCTCCTACGAGCAGTACTTC. Protein product: CASSRDTSSYEQYF.

The chain is built from TRBV11-2 and TRBJ2-2; maybe TRBD1 (7 bases). The CDR3 length is 14 residues. V shed 3 bases and J shed 5 bases, with 10 bases lying between them. From germline, CDR1 is SGHAT and CDR2 FQNNGV. CDR3 nucleotides: TGTGCCAGCAGCTTCGCAGGGGGGACCGGGGAGCTGTTTTTT. Protein product: CASSFAGGTGELFF.

This chain connects TRBV4-3 to TRBJ1-1; 9 nucleotides agree with TRBD1. There are 17 residues in the CDR3. The V gene's germline CDR1 is LGHNA and CDR2 YSLEER. The trim removed 1 base at V and 0 bases at J, leaving 6 bases unmatched. The CDR3: CASSQGTGDLMNTEAFF. DNA of the CDR3: TGCGCCAGCAGCCAAGGGACAGGGGATCTTATGAACACTGAAGCTTTCTTT.

In this sample, this clone turned up once. The chain is built from TRBV14 and TRBJ1-5; D unclear. CDR1 and CDR2 (germline): SGHDN, FVKESK. CDR3 length: 16 amino acids. Trimming cost V 9 bases and J 10 bases, with 28 bases left between them. CDR3 amino acids: CASLRTGCLPVSPQHF. For the CDR3, the DNA is TGTGCCAGTCTCCGAACGGGATGCCTGCCGGTCAGCCCCCAGCATTTT.

V is TRBV4-1 and J is TRBJ1-1; D remains ambiguous. Trimming removed 0 bases at V and 1 base at J, with 6 bases between. The germline V gene encodes CDR1 MGHRA and CDR2 YSYEKL. The CDR3 sequence is 14 residues long. DNA for the CDR3: TGCGCCAGCAGCCAAGACCCCGGGAACACTGAAGCTTTCTTT. Translated: CASSQDPGNTEAFF.